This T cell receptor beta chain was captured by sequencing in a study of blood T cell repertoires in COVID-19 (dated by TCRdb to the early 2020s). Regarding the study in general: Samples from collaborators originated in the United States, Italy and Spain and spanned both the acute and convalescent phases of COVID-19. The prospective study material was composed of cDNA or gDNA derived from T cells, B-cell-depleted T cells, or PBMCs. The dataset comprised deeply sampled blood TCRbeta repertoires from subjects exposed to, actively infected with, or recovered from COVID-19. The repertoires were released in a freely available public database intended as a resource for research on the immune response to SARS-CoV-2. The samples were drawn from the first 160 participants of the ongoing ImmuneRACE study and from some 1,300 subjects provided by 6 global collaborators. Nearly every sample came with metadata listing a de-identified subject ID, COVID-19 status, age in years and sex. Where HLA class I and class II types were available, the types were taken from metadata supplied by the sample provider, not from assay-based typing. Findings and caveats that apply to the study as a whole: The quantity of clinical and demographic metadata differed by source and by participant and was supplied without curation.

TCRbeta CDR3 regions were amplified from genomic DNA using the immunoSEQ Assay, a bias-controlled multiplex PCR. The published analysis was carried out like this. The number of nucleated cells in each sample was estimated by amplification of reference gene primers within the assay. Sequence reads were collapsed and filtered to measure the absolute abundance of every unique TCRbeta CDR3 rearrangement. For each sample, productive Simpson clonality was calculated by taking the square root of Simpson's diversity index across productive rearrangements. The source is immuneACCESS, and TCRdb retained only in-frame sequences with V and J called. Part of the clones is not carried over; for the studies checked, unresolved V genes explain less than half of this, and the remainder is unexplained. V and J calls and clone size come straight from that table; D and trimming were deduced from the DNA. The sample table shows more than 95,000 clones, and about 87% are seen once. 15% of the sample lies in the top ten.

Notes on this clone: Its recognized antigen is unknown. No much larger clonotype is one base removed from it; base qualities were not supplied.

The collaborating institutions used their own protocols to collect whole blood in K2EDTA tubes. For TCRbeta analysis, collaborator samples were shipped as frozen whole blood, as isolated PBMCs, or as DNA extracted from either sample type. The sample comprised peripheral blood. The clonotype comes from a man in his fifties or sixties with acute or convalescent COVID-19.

In nucleotides, the sequence is TGTGCCAGCAGTGATCGAGGATGGCAGCCCCAGCATTTT. Its protein is CASSDRGWQPQHF. Recombination joined TRBV6-1 with TRBJ1-5, with the D gene too uncertain to name. The germline V gene supplies CDR1 MNHNS and CDR2 SASEGT. The cysteine opens and the phenylalanine closes a CDR3 of 13 amino acids. Only CDR3 DNA remains: 39 bases, in frame from the first base. Between the V and J ends, shortened by 3 bases and 7 bases respectively, the junction contains 10 bases.